This T cell receptor (beta chain) was sequenced for a study of regulatory and conventional T cells in RAG deficiency (dated by TCRdb to 2015 to 2018). About the study as a whole: To compare the diversity and composition of the repertoires of Treg, conventional CD4+ and CD8+ T cells between RAG-deficient patients and healthy controls, the study applied high-throughput TCR beta sequencing.

Before genomic DNA was extracted, conventional CD4+ T cells were isolated from blood as CD25-low CD127-high cells. Several healthy control donors served as the comparison group for repertoire analyses. A remark on this clone: Which antigen it targets is not known. Base qualities are missing; no much larger clone stands one base away.

Library preparation used the immunoSEQ multiplex PCR assay. Genomic DNA from the sorted T-cell subsets was used to amplify and sequence rearranged TCR beta chain products. In the paper's pipeline: Shannon entropy and Simpson indices were used to measure the diversity of productive TCR beta rearrangements in each repertoire. To assess clonal expansion, the frequencies of the 100 most abundant productive TCR beta clonotypes were added up as a share of total reads. The TRB repertoires were scored with a self-reactivity index built on which amino acids appear at CDR3beta positions 6 and 7. Two-way ANOVA was used for repertoire analyses, while Student t or Mann-Whitney tests were used for flow cytometric analyses. TCRdb provides this immuneACCESS table in a form limited to in-frame rearrangements. Some clones are lacking; in checked studies, under half of them reflect an unresolved V gene, and why the rest are absent is not known. V, J and clone size were drawn from that table, and D and trimming were deduced from the DNA. The table for this sample lists approximately 21,000 clones; 95% to 97% of them were counted only once. The biggest ten clones account for 1% to 1.5% of the sample.

The germline V gene yields SGHTA for CDR1 and FQGTGA for CDR2. V and J are trimmed by 2 bases and 7 bases, and the gene matches miss 7 bases of the junction. The CDR3 covers 16 residues, taking in both the cysteine and the phenylalanine. Only the CDR3 DNA is retained, 48 bases long and in frame from the first base. General conclusions and limits of the study: Compared with control T-cell subpopulations, RAG-deficient patients had much lower Shannon entropy and higher Simpson indices. Rather than being bona fide Treg cells, the sorted CD25-high CD127-low cells in Omenn syndrome patients may represent peripherally activated cells. All patient T-cell subsets had shorter CDR3 lengths; Omenn syndrome patients showed >80% Treg-Tconv repertoire overlap at nucleotide and amino acid level. Some T-cell subset analyses were not performed for some subjects. Unique TCR beta sequences from Treg cells were roughly 99-fold fewer in Omenn syndrome and CID/AS patients than controls, versus 7.5 to 10-fold for other subsets.

The same specimen was also included in a second study, on regulatory T cells. The second paper further reports: In the multiplex PCR, 52 forward TRBV primers and 13 reverse TRBJ primers were used, and assay-based and computational corrections were applied for amplification bias. In patients, repertoires had restricted unique TRB V-J pairs and skewed V and J gene usage, with regulatory T cells showing the most marked changes. The study compared T-cell receptor beta repertoires of sorted regulatory, conventional CD4+ and CD8+ T cells in CD3G-deficient patients with those in healthy controls. Ficoll density separation was used to isolate peripheral blood mononuclear cells. Rearranged TRB loci were amplified from genomic DNA by multiplex PCR within the immunoSEQ assay. TRB amplicons were sequenced using an Illumina HiSeq platform. Raw sequences were error-filtered and aligned to reference gene sequences by custom algorithms and were subsequently analyzed with the immunoSEQ online tools. Frequencies of productive and nonproductive TRB rearrangements were assessed among unique sequences as well as among total sequences. For group comparisons, t tests, Mann-Whitney tests or two-way ANOVA were performed in Prism software.

The sequencing sample was made of CD25- CD4+ T cells sorted from blood. The receptor's source is a human donor in good health. This chain joins TRBV7-3 to TRBJ2-1, with 11 bases in between that match TRBD2. The sequenced DNA is TGTGCCAGCAGCTTAGGTAGACTAGCGGGGCGTAATGAGCAGTTCTTC. Translated, it gives CASSLGRLAGRNEQFF.